One sample yielded the 18 T cell receptor beta chains listed below, sequenced in a study of CD8+CD57+ T cells in acquired aplastic anemia. CDR3 and TCR beta VDJ profiling relied on a genomic DNA template. TCRdb re-analysed the reads in MiXCR, keeping a single row per CDR3 protein. The table lists around 430,000 distinct CDR3 sequences, roughly 34% of them singletons, with roughly 0.89% in the top ten. In patients chosen for sequencing, flow cytometry had shown CD8+CD57+ cell expansion. Sequencing was performed on sorted CD4+, CD8+, or CD8+CD57+ T cells (not recorded which) from PBMCs. The receptor source for this set is a human donor with aplastic anemia.

This clonotype was observed a few times. This chain connects TRBV27 to TRBJ2-7; no clear D. Deletions cut 9 bases from V and 7 bases from J, with 13 bases between. Germline V gives CDR1 MNHEY, CDR2 SMNVEV (reference sequence). This CDR3 is 11 amino acids long. The CDR3 coding sequence is TGTGCCAGTAAGGGTAGGCGGGAGCAGTACTTC. Translating gives CASKGRREQYF.

The chain joins TRBV7-9 to TRBJ1-6, with 9 bases lining up with TRBD1. CDR1 SEHNR and CDR2 FQNEAQ come from the germline V gene (reference sequence). The CDR3 is made up of 15 amino acids. The V segment lost 2 bases and the J segment 7 bases; nucleotides outside the gene matches: 3. In nucleotides, the CDR3 is TGTGCCAGCAGCTTACAACAGGGGGCAAATTCACCCCTCCACTTT. This gives the protein CASSLQQGANSPLHF. The entire variable domain, with the rest obtained from reference TRBV7-9 and TRBJ1-6, is as follows: DTGVSQNPRHKITKRGQNVTFRCDPISEHNRLYWYRQTLGQGPEFLTYFQNEAQLEKSRLLSDRFSAERPKGSFSTLEIQRTEQGDSAMYLCASSLQQGANSPLHFGNGTRLTVT.

The V and J genes are TRBV29-1 and TRBJ2-7; the match to TRBD2 covers 12 bases. Germline V gives CDR1 SQVTM, CDR2 ANQGSEA. This CDR3 has 14 amino acids. J gave up 2 bases and V 5 bases, and 4 bases lay outside the gene matches. CDR3 sequence reads: CSVRTSGKPYEQYF. CDR3 in DNA: TGCAGCGTTAGGACTAGCGGGAAACCCTACGAGCAGTACTTC.

This clonotype showed up just a few times. V usage is TRBV4-1 and J usage is TRBJ1-3; D call uncertain. The CDR3 is 14 amino acids. V lost 4 bases and J lost 2, with 9 bases in between. CDR1 MGHRA and CDR2 YSYEKL come from the germline V gene. This CDR3 is CASSPREAGNTIYF. In nucleotides, the CDR3 is TGCGCCAGCAGCCCCCGGGAGGCTGGAAACACCATATATTTT.

The chain employs TRBV12-1 and TRBJ2-1; TRBD1 reflects the table's D call only, with no check against the DNA. TRBV12-1 is recorded as a pseudogene. This CDR3 is built from 19 residues. CDR3 region: CASSFSHRTGRGGLNEQFF. As DNA, the CDR3 is TGTGCCAGCAGCTTTTCGCACCGTACAGGACGGGGGGGCTTGAATGAGCAGTTCTTC.

V usage is TRBV24-1 and J usage is TRBJ2-7; 7 bases match TRBD1. V lost 9 bases and J lost 3; bases outside the gene matches: 7. Germline assignment: CDR1 KGHDR and CDR2 SFDVKD. CDR3 length equals 13 residues. The CDR3 loop is CATEQGQHYEQYF. The CDR3 DNA is TGTGCCACCGAGCAGGGACAGCACTACGAGCAGTACTTC.

There are a few counts of this clonotype. This chain connects TRBV30 to TRBJ2-5, with a possible D match to TRBD1 (5 bases). The V and J ends lost 0 bases and 1 base respectively, with 9 bases between them. The length of the CDR3 is 14 residues. Per germline, CDR1 GTSNPN and CDR2 SVGIG (reference sequence). CDR3 amino acids: CAWSVLRGQETQYF. In DNA, the CDR3 is TGTGCCTGGAGTGTACTAAGGGGCCAAGAGACCCAGTACTTC.

This clonotype was counted only a few times. The chain has TRBV19 and TRBJ2-2, with 7 nucleotides matching TRBD1. The CDR3 spans 14 residues. CDR1 is LNHDA and CDR2 is SQIVND in the germline V gene (reference sequence). Trimming removed 5 bases from V and 4 bases from J; junction bases left unmatched: 4. The chain's CDR3 is CASSYDRVTGELFF. The CDR3 bases are TGTGCCAGTAGTTATGACAGGGTCACCGGGGAGCTGTTTTTT.

The gene calls are TRBV5-1 and TRBJ1-2; D is perhaps TRBD1 (5 bases). The CDR3 contains 15 residues. Between the trimmed V and J ends, which lost 0 bases and 1 base, there was a span of 10 bases. The germline V gene encodes CDR1 SGHRS and CDR2 YFSETQ. DNA for the CDR3: TGCGCCAGCAGCTTGGGGACAAGATTTAACTATGGCTACACCTTC. Translation: CASSLGTRFNYGYTF.

The chain employs TRBV12-3 or TRBV12-4 and TRBJ1-4, with 11 bases aligning to TRBD1. V lost 6 bases, J lost 8 bases, and 14 bases stayed unmatched. This CDR3 is 17 amino acids long. CDR3 DNA sequence: TGTGCCAGCAGCAGATGGACAGGGGGCAAGAGTGGCGAAAAACTGTTTTTT. Amino acid sequence: CASSRWTGGKSGEKLFF.

This clonotype was recorded a few times. This chain joins TRBV5-1 and TRBJ2-3, with D tentatively TRBD1 or TRBD2 (5 bases each). Germline CDR1 reads SGHRS; CDR2 reads YFSETQ. V lost 4 bases, J lost 3 bases, and 15 bases lay in between. This CDR3 has 15 amino acids. The CDR3 here is CASSRGVDLTDTQYF. The CDR3 nucleotides read TGCGCCAGCAGCAGAGGGGTGGACTTGACAGATACGCAGTATTTT.

This clonotype was seen more than once but under ten times. This sequence joins TRBV6-1 and TRBJ1-5, with D possibly matching TRBD1 (6 bases). CDR1 is MNHNS, CDR2 SASEGT, per germline. The CDR3 covers 14 residues. With 7 bases removed from V and 9 bases from J, the gap between germline ends came to 19 bases. CDR3 coding DNA: TGTGCCAGCATCTATCGGACAGCCCTCGGGCCCCAGCATTTT. It translates to CASIYRTALGPQHF.

This clonotype was detected many times. The chain has TRBV20-1 and TRBJ2-7, with no clear D. V lost 3 bases to trimming and J lost 2 bases, with 11 bases between them. This CDR3 comprises 13 residues. Per the germline V gene, CDR1 is DFQATT and CDR2 is SNEGSKA (reference sequence). CDR3 protein: CSASNVSTYEQYF. CDR3 nucleotides: TGCAGTGCTAGTAATGTGAGTACCTACGAGCAGTACTTC.

This clonotype was detected many times. The junction differs from germline at one of its ends, possibly a read error. V is TRBV10-3 and J is TRBJ2-7, with no clear D. There are 10 residues in the CDR3. Germline assignment: CDR1 ENHRY and CDR2 SYGVKD. DNA for the CDR3: TGTGCCAGCAGTGAATTCGAGCAGTACTTC. Translation gives CASSEFEQYF.

The V and J genes are TRBV6-5 and TRBJ1-5; possible D gene TRBD1, 5 bases. There are 15 residues in the CDR3. V was shortened by 4 bases and J by 0 bases, with 10 bases between the two germline ends. Germline values: CDR1 MNHEY, CDR2 SVGAGI. CDR3 in amino acids: CASSSRGTSNQPQHF. The CDR3 bases are TGTGCCAGCAGTTCGAGAGGGACTAGCAATCAGCCCCAGCATTTT.

The chain links TRBV11-1 to TRBJ2-1; 7 nucleotides align to TRBD2. The germline CDR1 and CDR2 sequences are SGHAT and FQDESV (reference sequence). After removal of 5 bases from V and 15 bases from J, the junction contained 22 bases not matched to a gene. There are 16 residues in the CDR3. The CDR3 nucleotides read TGTGCCAGCAGCAGAGGGGAGGGGTCTAGCGAGAGGGAGTCGTTCTTC. This sequence encodes CASSRGEGSSERESFF. Using reference TRBV11-1 and TRBJ2-1 for the parts outside the CDR3, the full variable domain is EAEVAQSPRYKITEKSQAVAFWCDPISGHATLYWYRQILGQGPELLVQFQDESVVDDSQLPKDRFSAERLKGVDSTLKIQPAELGDSAMYLCASSRGEGSSERESFFGPGTRLTVL.

Remarks on this clonotype: An end of the junction does not agree with germline; a read error may underlie this. This sequence joins TRBV2 and TRBJ1-6; weak D call: TRBD1 (6 bases). From germline, CDR1 is SNHLY and CDR2 FYNNEI. The CDR3 has 14 amino acids. CDR3 protein: CASSVRGASSPFHF. CDR3 DNA sequence: TGTGCCAGCAGTGTCCGGGGGGCAAGTTCACCCTTCCACTTT.

This clonotype was detected a few times. This sequence joins TRBV5-1 and TRBJ2-7, with D maybe TRBD2 (7 bases). Trimming left V 4 bases short and J 2 bases short, with 13 bases between. The CDR3 extends over 14 amino acids. The germline V gene has CDR1 SGHRS and CDR2 YFSETQ. The CDR3 reads CASSLRGGTYEQYF. Here the CDR3 DNA reads TGCGCCAGCAGCCTGAGGGGGGGGACCTACGAGCAGTACTTC.